This T cell receptor beta chain was observed in a study of blood T cell repertoires in COVID-19. Enrollment of patients from Seattle took place during active infection, with longitudinal follow-up. The CDR3 sequence is 15 residues long. Trimming took 5 bases from V and 10 from J; bases not matched to a gene: 10. Germline V gene lookup returns CDR1 SGHTA and CDR2 FQGNSA. Repertoires were generated with immunoSEQ multiplex PCR, while TCRdb's copy carries only in-frame clones and drops some. Of 150,000 to 200,000 clones listed, roughly nine tenths are singletons. The specimen sequenced was peripheral blood. The clonotype originates from an older woman with COVID-19, enrolled during active disease. The V and J genes are TRBV7-2 and TRBJ1-6; 8 positions match TRBD1. CDR3 sequence (DNA): TGTGCCAGCAGCAAAGGACAGGGAAGAAGGTCACCCCTCCACTTT. This gives the protein CASSKGQGRRSPLHF.